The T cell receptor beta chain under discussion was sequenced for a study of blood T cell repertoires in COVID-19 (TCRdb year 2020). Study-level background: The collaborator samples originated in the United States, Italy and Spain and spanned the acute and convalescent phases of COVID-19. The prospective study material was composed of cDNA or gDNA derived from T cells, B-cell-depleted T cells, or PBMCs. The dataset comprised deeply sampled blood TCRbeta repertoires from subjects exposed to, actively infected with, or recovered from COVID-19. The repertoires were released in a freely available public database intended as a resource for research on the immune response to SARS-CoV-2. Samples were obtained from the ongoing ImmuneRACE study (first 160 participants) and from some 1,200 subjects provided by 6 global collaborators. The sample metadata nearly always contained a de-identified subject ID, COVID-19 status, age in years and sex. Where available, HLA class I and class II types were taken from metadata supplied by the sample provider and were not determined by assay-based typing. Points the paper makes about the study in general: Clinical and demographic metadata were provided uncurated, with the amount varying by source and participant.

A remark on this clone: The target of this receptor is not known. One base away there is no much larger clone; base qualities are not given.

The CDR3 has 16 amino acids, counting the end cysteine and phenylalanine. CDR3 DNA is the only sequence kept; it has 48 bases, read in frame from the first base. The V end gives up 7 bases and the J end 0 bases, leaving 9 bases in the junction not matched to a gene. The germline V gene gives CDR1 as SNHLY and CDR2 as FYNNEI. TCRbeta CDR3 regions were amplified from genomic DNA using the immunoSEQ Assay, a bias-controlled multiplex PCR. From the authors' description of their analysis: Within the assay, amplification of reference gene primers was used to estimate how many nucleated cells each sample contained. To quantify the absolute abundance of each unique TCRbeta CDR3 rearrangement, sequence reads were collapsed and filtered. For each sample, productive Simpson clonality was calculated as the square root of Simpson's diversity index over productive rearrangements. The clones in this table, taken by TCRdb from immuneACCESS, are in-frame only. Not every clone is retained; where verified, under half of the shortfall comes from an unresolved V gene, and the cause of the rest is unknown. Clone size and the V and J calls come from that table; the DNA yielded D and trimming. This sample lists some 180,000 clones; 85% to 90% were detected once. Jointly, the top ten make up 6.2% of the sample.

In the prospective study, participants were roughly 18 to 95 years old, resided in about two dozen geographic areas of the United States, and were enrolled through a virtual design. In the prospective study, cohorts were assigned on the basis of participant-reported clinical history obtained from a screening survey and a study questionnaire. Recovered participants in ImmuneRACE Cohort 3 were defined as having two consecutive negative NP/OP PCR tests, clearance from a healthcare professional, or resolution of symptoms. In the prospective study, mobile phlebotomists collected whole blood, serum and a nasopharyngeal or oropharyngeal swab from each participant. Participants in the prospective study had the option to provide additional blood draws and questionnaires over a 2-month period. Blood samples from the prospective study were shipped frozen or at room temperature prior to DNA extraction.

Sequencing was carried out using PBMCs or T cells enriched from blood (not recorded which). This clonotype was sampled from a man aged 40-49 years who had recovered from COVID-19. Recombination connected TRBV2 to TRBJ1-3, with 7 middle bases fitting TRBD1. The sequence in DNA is TGTGCCAGCACCTTGACAGGGCACTTCTCTGGAAACACCATATATTTT. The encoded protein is CASTLTGHFSGNTIYF. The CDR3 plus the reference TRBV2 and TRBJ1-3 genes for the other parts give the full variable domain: EPEVTQTPSHQVTQMGQEVILRCVPISNHLYFYWYRQILGQKVEFLVSFYNNEISEKSEIFDDQFSVERPDGSNFTLKIRSTKLEDSAMYFCASTLTGHFSGNTIYFGEGSWLTVV.